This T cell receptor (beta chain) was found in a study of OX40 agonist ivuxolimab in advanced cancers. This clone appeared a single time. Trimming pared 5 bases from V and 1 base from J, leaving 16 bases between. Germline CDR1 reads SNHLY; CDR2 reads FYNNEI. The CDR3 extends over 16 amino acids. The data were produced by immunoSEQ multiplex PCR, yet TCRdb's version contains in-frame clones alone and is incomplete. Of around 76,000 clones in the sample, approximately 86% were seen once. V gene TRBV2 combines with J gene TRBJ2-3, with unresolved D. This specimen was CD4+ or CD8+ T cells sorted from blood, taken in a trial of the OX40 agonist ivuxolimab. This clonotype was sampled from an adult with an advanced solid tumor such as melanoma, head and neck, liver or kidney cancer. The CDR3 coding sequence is TGTGCCAGCAGTTTTTTCCTCACCCAGGGCACAGATACGCAGTATTTT. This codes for CASSFFLTQGTDTQYF.